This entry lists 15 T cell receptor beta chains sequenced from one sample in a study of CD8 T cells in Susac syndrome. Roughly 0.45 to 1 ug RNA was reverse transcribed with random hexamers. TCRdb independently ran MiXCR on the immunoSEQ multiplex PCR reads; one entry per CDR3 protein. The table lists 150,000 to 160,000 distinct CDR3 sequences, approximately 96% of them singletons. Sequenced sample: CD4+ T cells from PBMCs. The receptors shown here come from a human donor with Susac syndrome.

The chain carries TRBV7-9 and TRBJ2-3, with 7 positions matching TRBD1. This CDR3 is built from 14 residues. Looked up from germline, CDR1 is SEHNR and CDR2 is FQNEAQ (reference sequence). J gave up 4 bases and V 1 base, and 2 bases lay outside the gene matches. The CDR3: CASSLGGGPDTQYF. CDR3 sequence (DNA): TGTGCCAGCAGCTTAGGAGGGGGCCCAGATACGCAGTATTTT.

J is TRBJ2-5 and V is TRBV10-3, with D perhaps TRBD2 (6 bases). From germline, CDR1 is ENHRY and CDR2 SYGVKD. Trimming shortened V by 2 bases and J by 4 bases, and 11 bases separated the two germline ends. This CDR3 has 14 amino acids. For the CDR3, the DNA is TGTGCCATCAGTGAGAGGAGGGATTCAGAGACCCAGTACTTC. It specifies CAISERRDSETQYF.

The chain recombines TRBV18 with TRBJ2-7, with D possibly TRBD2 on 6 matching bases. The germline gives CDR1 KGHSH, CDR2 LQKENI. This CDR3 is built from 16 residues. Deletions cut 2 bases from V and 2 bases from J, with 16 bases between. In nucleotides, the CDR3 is TGTGCCAGCTCACCAGGGTCGGGGGACGGAACCTACGAGCAGTACTTC. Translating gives CASSPGSGDGTYEQYF.

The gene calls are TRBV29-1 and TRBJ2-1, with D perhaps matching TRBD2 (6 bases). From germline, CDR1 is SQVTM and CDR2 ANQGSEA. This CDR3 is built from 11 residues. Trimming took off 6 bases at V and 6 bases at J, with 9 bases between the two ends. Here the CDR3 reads CSVRRGNEQFF. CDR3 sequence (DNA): TGCAGCGTCCGGAGGGGCAATGAGCAGTTCTTC.

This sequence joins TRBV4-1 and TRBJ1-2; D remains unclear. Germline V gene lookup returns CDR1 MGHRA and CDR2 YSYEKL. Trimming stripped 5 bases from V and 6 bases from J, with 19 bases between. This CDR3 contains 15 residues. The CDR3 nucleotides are TGCGCCAGCAGCTCACCCCAACGTCGGGGAGATGGCTACACCTTC. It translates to CASSSPQRRGDGYTF.

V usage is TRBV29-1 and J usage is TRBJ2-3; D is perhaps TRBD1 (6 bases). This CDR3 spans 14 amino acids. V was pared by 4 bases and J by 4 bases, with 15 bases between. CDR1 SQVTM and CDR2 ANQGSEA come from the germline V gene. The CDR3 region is CSVVPGAWADTQYF. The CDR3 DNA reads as TGCAGCGTTGTCCCAGGGGCCTGGGCAGATACGCAGTATTTT.

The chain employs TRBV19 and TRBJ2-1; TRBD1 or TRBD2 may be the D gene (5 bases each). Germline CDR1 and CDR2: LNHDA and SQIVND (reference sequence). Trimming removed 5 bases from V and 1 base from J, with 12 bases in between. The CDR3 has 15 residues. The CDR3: CASSAPGRSYNEQFF. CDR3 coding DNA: TGTGCCAGTAGTGCACCGGGACGGTCCTACAATGAGCAGTTCTTC.

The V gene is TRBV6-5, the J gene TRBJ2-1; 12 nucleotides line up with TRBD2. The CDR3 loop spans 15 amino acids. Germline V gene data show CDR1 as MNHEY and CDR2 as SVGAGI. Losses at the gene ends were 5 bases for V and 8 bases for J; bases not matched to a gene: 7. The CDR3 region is CASSPGLAGPDEQFF. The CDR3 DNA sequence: TGTGCCAGCAGTCCGGGACTAGCGGGCCCCGATGAGCAGTTCTTC.

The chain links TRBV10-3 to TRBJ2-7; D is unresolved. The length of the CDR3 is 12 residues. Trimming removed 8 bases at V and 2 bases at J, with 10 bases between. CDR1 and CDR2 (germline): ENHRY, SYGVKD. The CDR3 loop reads CAIGDGPYEQYF. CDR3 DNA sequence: TGTGCCATCGGGGATGGGCCCTACGAGCAGTACTTC.

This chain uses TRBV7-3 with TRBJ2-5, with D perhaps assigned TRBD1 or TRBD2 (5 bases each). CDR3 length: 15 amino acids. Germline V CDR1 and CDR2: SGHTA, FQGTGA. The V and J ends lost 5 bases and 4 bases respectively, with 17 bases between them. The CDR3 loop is CASSPEPGTLETQYF. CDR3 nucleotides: TGTGCCAGCAGCCCAGAGCCCGGGACCCTAGAGACCCAGTACTTC.

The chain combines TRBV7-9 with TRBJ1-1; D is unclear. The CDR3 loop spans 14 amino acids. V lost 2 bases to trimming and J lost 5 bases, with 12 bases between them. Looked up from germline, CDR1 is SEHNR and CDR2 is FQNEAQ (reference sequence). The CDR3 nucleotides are TGTGCCAGCAGCTTAAGACCTCCTGGAACTGAAGCTTTCTTT. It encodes CASSLRPPGTEAFF.

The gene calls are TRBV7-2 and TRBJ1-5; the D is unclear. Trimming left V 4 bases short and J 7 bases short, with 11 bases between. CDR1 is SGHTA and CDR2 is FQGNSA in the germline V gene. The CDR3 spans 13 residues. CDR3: CASSSDFGQPQHF. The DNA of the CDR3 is TGTGCCAGCAGCTCCGATTTTGGGCAGCCCCAGCATTTT.

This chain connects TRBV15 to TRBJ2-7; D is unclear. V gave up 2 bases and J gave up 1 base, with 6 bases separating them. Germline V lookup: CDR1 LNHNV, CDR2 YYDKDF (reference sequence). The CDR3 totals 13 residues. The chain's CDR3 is CATSRRGSYEQYF. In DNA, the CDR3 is TGTGCCACCAGCAGACGTGGTTCCTACGAGCAGTACTTC.

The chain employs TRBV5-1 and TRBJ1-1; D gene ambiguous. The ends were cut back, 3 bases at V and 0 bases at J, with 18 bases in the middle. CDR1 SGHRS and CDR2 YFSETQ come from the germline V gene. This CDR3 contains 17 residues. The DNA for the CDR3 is TGCGCCAGCAGCTCCCTACGAGAGGGAGGCATGAACACTGAAGCTTTCTTT. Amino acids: CASSSLREGGMNTEAFF. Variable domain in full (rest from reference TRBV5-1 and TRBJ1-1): KAGVTQTPRYLIKTRGQQVTLSCSPISGHRSVSWYQQTPGQGLQFLFEYFSETQRNKGNFPGRFSGRQFSNSRSEMNVSTLELGDSALYLCASSSLREGGMNTEAFFGQGTRLTVV.

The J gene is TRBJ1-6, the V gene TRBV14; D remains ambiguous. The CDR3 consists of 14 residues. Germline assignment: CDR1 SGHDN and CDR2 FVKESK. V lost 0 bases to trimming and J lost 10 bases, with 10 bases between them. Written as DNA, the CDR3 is TGTGCCAGCAGCCAAGAGTCGAAGAACTCACCCCTCCACTTT. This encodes CASSQESKNSPLHF.